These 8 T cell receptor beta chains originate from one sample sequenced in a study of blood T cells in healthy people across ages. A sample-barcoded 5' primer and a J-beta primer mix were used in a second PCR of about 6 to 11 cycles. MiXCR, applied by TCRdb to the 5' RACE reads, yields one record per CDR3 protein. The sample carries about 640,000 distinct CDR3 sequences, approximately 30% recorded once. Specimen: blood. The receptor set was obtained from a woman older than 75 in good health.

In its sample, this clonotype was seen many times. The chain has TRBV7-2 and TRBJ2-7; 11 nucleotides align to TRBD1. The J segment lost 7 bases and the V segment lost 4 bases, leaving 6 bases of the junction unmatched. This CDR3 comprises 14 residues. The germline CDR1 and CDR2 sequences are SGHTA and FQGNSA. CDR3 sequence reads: CASSSRTGGEEQYF. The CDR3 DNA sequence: TGTGCCAGCAGCTCGCGGACAGGGGGCGAAGAGCAGTACTTC. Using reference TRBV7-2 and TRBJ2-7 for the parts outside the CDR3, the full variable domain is GAGVSQSPSNKVTEKGKDVELRCDPISGHTALYWYRQSLGQGLEFLIYFQGNSAPDKSGLPSDRFSAERTGGSVSTLTIQRTQQEDSAVYLCASSSRTGGEEQYFGPGTRLTVT.

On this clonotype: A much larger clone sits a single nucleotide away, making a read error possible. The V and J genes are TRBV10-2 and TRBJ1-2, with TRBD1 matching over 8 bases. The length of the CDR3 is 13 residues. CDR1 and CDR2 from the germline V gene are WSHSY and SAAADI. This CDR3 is CAGSATGGHGYTF. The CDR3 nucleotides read TGCGCCGGCAGTGCAACAGGGGGGCATGGCTACACCTTC.

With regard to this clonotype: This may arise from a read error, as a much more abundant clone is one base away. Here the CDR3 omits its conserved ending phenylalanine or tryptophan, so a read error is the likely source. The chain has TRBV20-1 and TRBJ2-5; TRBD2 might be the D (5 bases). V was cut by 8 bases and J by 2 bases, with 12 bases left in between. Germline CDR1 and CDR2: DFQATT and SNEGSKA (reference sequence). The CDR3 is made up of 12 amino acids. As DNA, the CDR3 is TGCAGTCAGACCGGGGTACAAGAGACCCAGTACTGC. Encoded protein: CSQTGVQETQYC.

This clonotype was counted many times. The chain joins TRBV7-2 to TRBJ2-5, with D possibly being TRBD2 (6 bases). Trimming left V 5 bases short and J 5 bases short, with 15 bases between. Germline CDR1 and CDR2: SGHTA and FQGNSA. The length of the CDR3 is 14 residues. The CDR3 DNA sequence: TGTGCCAGCAGCGACGGACCCGGGAGCGAGACCCAGTACTTC. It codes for CASSDGPGSETQYF.

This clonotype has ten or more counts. This CDR3 reads CASSLAGTSGQETQYF. The CDR3 bases are TGCGCCAGCAGCTTGGCCGGGACTAGCGGACAAGAGACCCAGTACTTC. This sequence joins TRBV5-1 and TRBJ2-5; 11 nucleotides match TRBD2. The length of the CDR3 is 16 residues. The germline CDR1 and CDR2 sequences are SGHRS and YFSETQ. V shed 0 bases, J shed 2 bases, and the junction held 3 bases outside the gene matches.

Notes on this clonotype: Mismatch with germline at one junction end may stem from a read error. The CDR3 spells CDSSLDGNYGYTF. Here the CDR3 DNA reads TGTGACAGCAGCTTGGACGGTAACTATGGCTACACCTTC. This sequence joins TRBV7-9 and TRBJ1-2; no firm D call. CDR1 and CDR2 from the germline V gene are SEHNR and FQNEAQ (reference sequence). CDR3 length: 13 amino acids.

The CDR3 sequence is CASSRGLAGASDTQYF. The DNA of the CDR3 is TGTGCCAGCAGCCGAGGACTAGCGGGGGCCTCAGATACGCAGTATTTT. This chain joins TRBV7-6 and TRBJ2-3; 13 bases are shared with TRBD2. Per the germline V gene, CDR1 is SGHVS and CDR2 is FNYEAQ. The length of the CDR3 is 16 residues. The junction had 6 bases not matched to a gene; V was cut back by 5 bases and J by 4 bases.

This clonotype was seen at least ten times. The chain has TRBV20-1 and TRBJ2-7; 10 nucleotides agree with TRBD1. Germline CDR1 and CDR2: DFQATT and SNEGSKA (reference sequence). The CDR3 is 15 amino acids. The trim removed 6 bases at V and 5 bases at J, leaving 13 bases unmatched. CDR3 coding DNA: TGCAGTGCCGATATACCCGACAGGGGGCTGAACGAGCAGTACTTC. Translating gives CSADIPDRGLNEQYF.